Sequencing of this T cell receptor (beta chain) was carried out in a study of blood T cell repertoires in COVID-19. In the study overall: PBMCs, B-cell-depleted T cells, or T cells were the source of the cDNA or gDNA that made up the material.

The CDR3 is 14 amino acids. The V end was cut by 2 bases, the J end by 5 bases, with 13 bases between. Germline CDR1 reads MNHGY; CDR2 reads SVAAGI. Data came from immunoSEQ multiplex PCR; TCRdb stores just in-frame clones and leaves some out. The sample lists about 200,000 clones, roughly nine tenths occurring once. Patients at the Seattle site were enrolled during active infection and followed longitudinally. The sequence derives from a man between 60 and 70 years old with COVID-19, enrolled during active disease. The V call is TRBV6-9, the J call TRBJ2-7, with a tentative D call TRBD1 (6 bases). Source material: peripheral blood. CDR3 sequence (DNA): TGTGCCAGCAGTTATAACAGGGAGTTAGACGAGCAGTACTTC. It yields the protein CASSYNRELDEQYF.